This TCR beta chain stems from a study of cytomegalovirus exposure and HLA in healthy donors. Looking at the study overall: In a later analysis, it was reported that the roughly 120 validation repertoires had been produced on the same platform as the 700 or so repertoires belonging to the first cohort.

Method: immunoSEQ multiplex PCR; TCRdb's copy keeps in-frame clones and lacks some. The data show some 98,000 clones, roughly 87% seen once. Germline assignment: CDR1 SEHNR and CDR2 FQNEAQ (reference sequence). The CDR3 is 17 residues long. J gave up 0 bases and V 5 bases, and 8 bases lay outside the gene matches. The validation cohort, a group of more than 100 subjects, included the donors and was separate from the approximately 650-subject first cohort. This chain links TRBV7-9 with TRBJ2-5, with 11 nucleotides matching TRBD2. Sequencing was carried out using PBMCs. The sequence was collected from a man younger than 35 in good health and CMV-seropositive. DNA for the CDR3: TGTGCCAGCAGCACCCTAGCGGGGGGACCAGACCAAGAGACCCAGTACTTC. This translates into CASSTLAGGPDQETQYF.